This entry is about one TCR beta chain. Its antigen is currently unknown. The data are from a study of T cell repertoires in ileal Crohn's disease. Study summary: Biopsies of inflamed ileum from the surgical specimen form M0 samples. Each sample's TCRB immunosequencing used 450 to 650 nanograms of biopsy DNA.

The table came from immunoSEQ multiplex PCR; TCRdb's copy has only in-frame clones and leaves some out. The sample contains 8,000 to 9,500 clones, around 85% of which appear only once. With 1 base removed from V and 1 base from J, the gap between germline ends came to 7 bases. CDR1 and CDR2 from the germline V gene are KGHSH and LQKENI. This CDR3 spans 14 amino acids. Study conclusions and caveats: Compared with CD4 T cells, sorted CD8 cells carried more expanded clones. Compared with non-smokers, active smokers at surgery showed more clonal expansions.

The time point: inflamed ileum from the surgical specimen. Sequenced input: ileal tissue. This TCR was recovered from an adult with Crohn's disease. J is TRBJ1-1 and V is TRBV18; no firm D call. The CDR3 DNA sequence: TGTGCCAGCTCACCACGGTCAGAGAACACTGAAGCTTTCTTT. Encoded protein: CASSPRSENTEAFF. Full variable domain (missing parts from reference TRBV18 and TRBJ1-1): NAGVMQNPRHLVRRRGQEARLRCSPMKGHSHVYWYRQLPEEGLKFMVYLQKENIIDESGMPKERFSAEFPKEGPSILRIQQVVRGDSAAYFCASSPRSENTEAFFGQGTRLTVV.